This TCR beta chain was recorded in a study of CD8+ T cells in alopecia areata. Following extraction, RNA underwent reverse transcription to cDNA, which served as the sequencing template. Profiled with immunoSEQ multiplex PCR; TCRdb holds only in-frame clones, not every one. This sample has 65,000 to 70,000 clones, with 55% to 65% found just once. The germline V gene encodes CDR1 SQVTM and CDR2 ANQGSEA. The V and J ends lost 2 bases and 2 bases respectively, with 6 bases between them. The CDR3 spans 13 residues. A word on this clone: Its antigen is not identified.

General study findings and limits: Unlike in mice, where it was clearer, TCR sharing across patients was less clear, possibly HLA-related. Greater clonality was observed in lesional scalp samples, especially alopecia totalis/universalis, versus normal scalp.

The sequence derives from a human donor with alopecia areata. The J gene is TRBJ2-2, the V gene TRBV29-1; D unclear. The sequencing here drew on CD8+ T cells sorted from blood, taken at week 0. As DNA, the CDR3 is TGCAGCGTTGAATGGGTTAACACCGGGGAGCTGTTTTTT. Translated: CSVEWVNTGELFF.